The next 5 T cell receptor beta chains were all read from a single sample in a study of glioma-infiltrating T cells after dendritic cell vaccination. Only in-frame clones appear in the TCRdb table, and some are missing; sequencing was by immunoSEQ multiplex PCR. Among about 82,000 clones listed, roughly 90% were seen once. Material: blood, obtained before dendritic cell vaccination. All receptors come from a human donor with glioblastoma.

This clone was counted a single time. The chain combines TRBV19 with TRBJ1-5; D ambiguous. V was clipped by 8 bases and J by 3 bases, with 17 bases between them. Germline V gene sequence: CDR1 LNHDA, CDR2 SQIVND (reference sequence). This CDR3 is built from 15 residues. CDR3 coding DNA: TGTGCCAGTTCAACGACATCTTTCTCCAATCAGCCCCAGCATTTT. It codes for CASSTTSFSNQPQHF.

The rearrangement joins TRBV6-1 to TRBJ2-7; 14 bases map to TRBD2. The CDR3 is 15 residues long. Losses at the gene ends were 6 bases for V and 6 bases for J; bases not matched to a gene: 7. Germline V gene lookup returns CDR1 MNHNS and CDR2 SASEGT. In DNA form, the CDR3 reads TGTGCCAGCAGACTCGGGACTAGCGGGAGTACCGAGCAGTACTTC. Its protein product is CASRLGTSGSTEQYF.

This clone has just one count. The chain's CDR3 is CASGVGGDQPQHF. The CDR3 region has the DNA TGTGCCAGCGGAGTGGGGGGAGATCAGCCCCAGCATTTT. The J gene is TRBJ1-5, the V gene TRBV6-1; D perhaps matches TRBD1 (5 bases). The CDR3 loop spans 13 amino acids. Trimming removed 8 bases at V and 5 bases at J, with 13 bases between. Germline values: CDR1 MNHNS, CDR2 SASEGT.

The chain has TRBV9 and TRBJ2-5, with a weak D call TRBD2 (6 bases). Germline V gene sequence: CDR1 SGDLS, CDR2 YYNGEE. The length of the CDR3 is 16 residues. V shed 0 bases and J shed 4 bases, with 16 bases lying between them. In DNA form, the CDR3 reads TGTGCCAGCAGCGTAGCAGGTAGCGGAGGACTAGAGACCCAGTACTTC. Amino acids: CASSVAGSGGLETQYF. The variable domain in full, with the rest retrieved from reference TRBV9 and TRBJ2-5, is DSGVTQTPKHLITATGQRVTLRCSPRSGDLSVYWYQQSLDQGLQFLIQYYNGEERAKGNILERFSAQQFPDLHSELNLSSLELGDSALYFCASSVAGSGGLETQYFGPGTRLLVL.

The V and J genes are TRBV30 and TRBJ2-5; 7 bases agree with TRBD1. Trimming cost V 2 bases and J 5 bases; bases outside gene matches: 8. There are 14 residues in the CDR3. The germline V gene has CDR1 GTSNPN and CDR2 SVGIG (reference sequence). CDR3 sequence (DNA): TGTGCCTGGAGTATTCGACAGGGCGGGGAGACCCAGTACTTC. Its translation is CAWSIRQGGETQYF.